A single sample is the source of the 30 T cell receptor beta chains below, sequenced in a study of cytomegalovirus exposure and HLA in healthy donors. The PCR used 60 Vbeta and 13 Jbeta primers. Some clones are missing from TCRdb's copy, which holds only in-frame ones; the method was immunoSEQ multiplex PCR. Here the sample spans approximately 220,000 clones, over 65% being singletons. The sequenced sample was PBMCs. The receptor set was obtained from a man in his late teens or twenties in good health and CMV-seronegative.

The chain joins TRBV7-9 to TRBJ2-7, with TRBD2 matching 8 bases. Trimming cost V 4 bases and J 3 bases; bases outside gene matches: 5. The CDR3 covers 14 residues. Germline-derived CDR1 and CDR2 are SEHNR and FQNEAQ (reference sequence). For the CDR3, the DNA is TGTGCCAGCAGCTATAGCGGGACCATCTACGAGCAGTACTTC. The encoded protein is CASSYSGTIYEQYF.

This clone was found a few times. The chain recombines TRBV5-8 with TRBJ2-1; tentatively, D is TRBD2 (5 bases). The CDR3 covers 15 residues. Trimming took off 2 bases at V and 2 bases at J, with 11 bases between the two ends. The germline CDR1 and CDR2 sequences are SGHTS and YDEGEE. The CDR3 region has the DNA TGTGCCAGCAGCTTTACGGGGATGGCCTACAATGAGCAGTTCTTC. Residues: CASSFTGMAYNEQFF.

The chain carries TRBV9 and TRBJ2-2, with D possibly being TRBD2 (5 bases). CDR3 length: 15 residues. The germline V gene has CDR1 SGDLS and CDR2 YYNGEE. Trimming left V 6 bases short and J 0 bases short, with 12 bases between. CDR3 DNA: TGTGCCAGCACCAAAAGCGGAGCGAACACCGGGGAGCTGTTTTTT. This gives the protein CASTKSGANTGELFF. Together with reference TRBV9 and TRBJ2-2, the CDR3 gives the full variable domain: DSGVTQTPKHLITATGQRVTLRCSPRSGDLSVYWYQQSLDQGLQFLIQYYNGEERAKGNILERFSAQQFPDLHSELNLSSLELGDSALYFCASTKSGANTGELFFGEGSRLTVL.

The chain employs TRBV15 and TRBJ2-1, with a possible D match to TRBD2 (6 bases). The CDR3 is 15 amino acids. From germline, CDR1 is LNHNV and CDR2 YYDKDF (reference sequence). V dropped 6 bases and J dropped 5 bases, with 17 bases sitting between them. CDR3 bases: TGTGCCACCAGAAAAAGCGGGTCGACTAACAATGAGCAGTTCTTC. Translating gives CATRKSGSTNNEQFF.

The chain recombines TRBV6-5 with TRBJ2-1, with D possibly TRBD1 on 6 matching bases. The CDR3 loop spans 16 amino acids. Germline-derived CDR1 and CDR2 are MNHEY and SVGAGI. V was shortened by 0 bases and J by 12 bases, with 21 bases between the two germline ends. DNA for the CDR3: TGTGCCAGCAGTTACTCGGGGACACAGACCTCCGAGCGGCAGTTCTTC. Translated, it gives CASSYSGTQTSERQFF.

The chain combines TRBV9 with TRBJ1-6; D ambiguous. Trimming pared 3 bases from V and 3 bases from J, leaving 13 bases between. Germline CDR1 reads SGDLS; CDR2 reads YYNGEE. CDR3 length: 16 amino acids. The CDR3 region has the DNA TGTGCCAGCAGCGCCACTCACCGGGACTATAATTCACCCCTCCACTTT. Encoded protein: CASSATHRDYNSPLHF.

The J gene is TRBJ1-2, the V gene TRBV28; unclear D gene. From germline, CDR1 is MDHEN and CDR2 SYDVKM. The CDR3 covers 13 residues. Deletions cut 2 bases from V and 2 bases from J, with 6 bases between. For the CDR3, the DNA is TGTGCCAGCAGTTTAGACTTAAACTATGGCTACACCTTC. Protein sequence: CASSLDLNYGYTF.

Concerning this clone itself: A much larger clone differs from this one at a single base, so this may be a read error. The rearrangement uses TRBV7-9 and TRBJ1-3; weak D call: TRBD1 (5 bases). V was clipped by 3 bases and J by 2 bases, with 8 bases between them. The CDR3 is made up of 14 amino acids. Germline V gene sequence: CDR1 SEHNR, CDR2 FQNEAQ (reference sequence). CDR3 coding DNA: TGTGCCAGCAGCTTGGGGGGGGCTGGAAACACCATATATTTT. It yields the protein CASSLGGAGNTIYF.

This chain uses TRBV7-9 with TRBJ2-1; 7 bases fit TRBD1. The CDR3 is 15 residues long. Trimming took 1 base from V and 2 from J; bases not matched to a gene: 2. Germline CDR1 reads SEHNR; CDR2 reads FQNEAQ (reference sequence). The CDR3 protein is CASSLGQGPYNEQFF. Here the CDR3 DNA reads TGTGCCAGCAGCTTAGGACAGGGTCCCTACAATGAGCAGTTCTTC.

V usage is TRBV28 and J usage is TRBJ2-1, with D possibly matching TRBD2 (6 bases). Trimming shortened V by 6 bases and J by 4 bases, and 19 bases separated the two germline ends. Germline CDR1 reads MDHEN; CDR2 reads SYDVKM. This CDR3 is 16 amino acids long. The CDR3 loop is CASRPGRVAAYNEQFF. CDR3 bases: TGTGCCAGCAGACCCGGCCGGGTAGCGGCGTACAATGAGCAGTTCTTC. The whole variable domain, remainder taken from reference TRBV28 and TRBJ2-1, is DVKVTQSSRYLVKRTGEKVFLECVQDMDHENMFWYRQDPGLGLRLIYFSYDVKMKEKGDIPEGYSVSREKKERFSLILESASTNQTSMYLCASRPGRVAAYNEQFFGPGTRLTVL.

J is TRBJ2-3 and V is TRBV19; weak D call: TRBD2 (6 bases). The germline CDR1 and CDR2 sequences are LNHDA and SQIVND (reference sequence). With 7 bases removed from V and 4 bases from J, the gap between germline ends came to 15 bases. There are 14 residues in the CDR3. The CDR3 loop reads CASNSVGGADTQYF. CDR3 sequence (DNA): TGTGCCAGTAACTCGGTCGGCGGGGCAGATACGCAGTATTTT. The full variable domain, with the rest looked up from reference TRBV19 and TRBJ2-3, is DGGITQSPKYLFRKEGQNVTLSCEQNLNHDAMYWYRQDPGQGLRLIYYSQIVNDFQKGDIAEGYSVSREKKESFPLTVTSAQKNPTAFYLCASNSVGGADTQYFGPGTRLTVL.

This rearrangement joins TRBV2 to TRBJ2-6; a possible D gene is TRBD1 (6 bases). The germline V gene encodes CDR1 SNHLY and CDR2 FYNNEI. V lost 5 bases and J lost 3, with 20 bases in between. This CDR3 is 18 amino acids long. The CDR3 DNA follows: TGTGCCAGCAGTACGACAGGTTTGGGGTCTCGTGGGGCCAACGTCCTGACTTTC. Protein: CASSTTGLGSRGANVLTF.

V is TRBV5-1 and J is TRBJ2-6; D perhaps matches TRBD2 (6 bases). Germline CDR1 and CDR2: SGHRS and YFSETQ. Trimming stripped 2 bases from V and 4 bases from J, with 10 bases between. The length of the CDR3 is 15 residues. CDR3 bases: TGCGCCAGCAGCTTAGGGAGGTCCGGGGCCAACGTCCTGACTTTC. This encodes CASSLGRSGANVLTF. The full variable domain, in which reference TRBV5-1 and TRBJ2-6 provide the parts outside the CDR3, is KAGVTQTPRYLIKTRGQQVTLSCSPISGHRSVSWYQQTPGQGLQFLFEYFSETQRNKGNFPGRFSGRQFSNSRSEMNVSTLELGDSALYLCASSLGRSGANVLTFGAGSRLTVL.

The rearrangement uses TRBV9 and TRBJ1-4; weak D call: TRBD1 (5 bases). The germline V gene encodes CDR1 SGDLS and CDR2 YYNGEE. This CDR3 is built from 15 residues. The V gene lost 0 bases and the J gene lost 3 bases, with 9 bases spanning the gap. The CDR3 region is CASSVDQGPNEKLFF. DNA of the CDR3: TGTGCCAGCAGCGTAGACCAGGGTCCTAATGAAAAACTGTTTTTT.

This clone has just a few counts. The CDR3 region is CASSESRVYQPQHF. CDR3 coding DNA: TGTGCCAGCAGTGAATCCAGGGTTTATCAGCCCCAGCATTTT. The genes are TRBV6-5 and TRBJ1-5, with D maybe TRBD1 (5 bases). This CDR3 is 14 amino acids long. V gave up 5 bases and J gave up 5 bases, with 13 bases separating them. Germline CDR1 reads MNHEY; CDR2 reads SVGAGI.

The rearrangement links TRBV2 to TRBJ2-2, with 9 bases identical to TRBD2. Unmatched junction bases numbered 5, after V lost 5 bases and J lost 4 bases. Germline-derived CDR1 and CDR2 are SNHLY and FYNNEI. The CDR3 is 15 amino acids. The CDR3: CASSLAGAITGELFF. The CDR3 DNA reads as TGTGCCAGCAGTTTAGCGGGAGCGATCACCGGGGAGCTGTTTTTT.

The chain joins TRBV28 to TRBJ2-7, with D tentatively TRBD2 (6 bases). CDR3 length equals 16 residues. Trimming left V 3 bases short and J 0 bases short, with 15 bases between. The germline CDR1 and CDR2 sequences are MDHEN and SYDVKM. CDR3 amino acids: CASSLGGGSGSYEQYF. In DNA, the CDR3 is TGTGCCAGCAGTTTGGGAGGAGGAAGTGGCTCCTACGAGCAGTACTTC.

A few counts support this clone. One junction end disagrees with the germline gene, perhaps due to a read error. The CDR3 here is CASSPPAEARFAF. DNA for the CDR3: TGTGCCAGCTCACCCCCCGCCGAGGCGCGATTCGCCTTC. The genes are TRBV18 and TRBJ1-2, with unresolved D. CDR1 is KGHSH and CDR2 is LQKENI in the germline V gene. The CDR3 covers 13 residues.

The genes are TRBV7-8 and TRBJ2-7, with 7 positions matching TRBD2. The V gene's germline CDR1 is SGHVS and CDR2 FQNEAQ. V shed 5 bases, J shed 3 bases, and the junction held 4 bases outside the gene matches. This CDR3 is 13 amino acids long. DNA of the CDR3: TGTGCCAGCAGCCCAGGACTAGACTACGAGCAGTACTTC. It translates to CASSPGLDYEQYF.

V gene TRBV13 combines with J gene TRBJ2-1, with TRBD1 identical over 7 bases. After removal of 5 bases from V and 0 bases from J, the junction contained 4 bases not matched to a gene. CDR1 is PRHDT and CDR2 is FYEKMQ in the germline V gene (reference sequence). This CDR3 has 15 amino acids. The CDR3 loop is CASSREGASYNEQFF. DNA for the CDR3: TGTGCCAGCAGCCGCGAGGGGGCCTCCTACAATGAGCAGTTCTTC.

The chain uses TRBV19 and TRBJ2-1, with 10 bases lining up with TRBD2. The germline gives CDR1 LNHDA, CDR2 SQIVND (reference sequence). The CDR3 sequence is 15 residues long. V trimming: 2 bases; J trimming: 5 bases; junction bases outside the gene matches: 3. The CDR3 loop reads CASSIWTSGNNEQFF. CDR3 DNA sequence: TGTGCCAGTAGTATATGGACTAGCGGTAACAATGAGCAGTTCTTC.

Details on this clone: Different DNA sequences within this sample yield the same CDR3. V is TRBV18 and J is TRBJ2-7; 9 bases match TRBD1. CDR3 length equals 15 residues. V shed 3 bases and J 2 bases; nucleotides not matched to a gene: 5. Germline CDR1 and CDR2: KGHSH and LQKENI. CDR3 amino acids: CASSPSGTGTYEQYF. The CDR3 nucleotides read TGTGCCAGCTCACCGTCCGGGACAGGGACCTACGAGCAGTACTTC.

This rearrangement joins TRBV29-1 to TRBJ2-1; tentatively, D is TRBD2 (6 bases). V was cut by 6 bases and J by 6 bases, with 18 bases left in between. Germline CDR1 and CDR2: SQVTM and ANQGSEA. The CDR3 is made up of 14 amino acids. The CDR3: CSVGLGGPGNEQFF. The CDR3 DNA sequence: TGCAGCGTCGGTCTGGGAGGACCGGGCAATGAGCAGTTCTTC.

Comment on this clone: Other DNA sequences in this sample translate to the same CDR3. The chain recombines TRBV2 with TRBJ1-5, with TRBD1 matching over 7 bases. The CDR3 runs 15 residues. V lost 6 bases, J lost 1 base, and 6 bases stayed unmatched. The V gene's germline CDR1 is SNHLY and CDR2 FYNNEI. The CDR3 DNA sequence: TGTGCCAGCAGCCCACAGGGGATAAGCAATCAGCCCCAGCATTTT. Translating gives CASSPQGISNQPQHF.

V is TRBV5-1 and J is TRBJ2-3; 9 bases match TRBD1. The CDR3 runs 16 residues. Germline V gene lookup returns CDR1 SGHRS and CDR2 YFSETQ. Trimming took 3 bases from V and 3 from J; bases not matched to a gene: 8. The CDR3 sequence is CASSYRTGATTDTQYF. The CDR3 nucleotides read TGCGCCAGCAGCTACCGGACAGGGGCGACAACAGATACGCAGTATTTT.

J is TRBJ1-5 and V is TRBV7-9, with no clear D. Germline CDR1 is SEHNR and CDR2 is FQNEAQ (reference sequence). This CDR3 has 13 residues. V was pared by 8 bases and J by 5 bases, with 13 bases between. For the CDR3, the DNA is TGTGCCAGCGTTGGGTCGGCGGATCAGCCCCAGCATTTT. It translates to CASVGSADQPQHF. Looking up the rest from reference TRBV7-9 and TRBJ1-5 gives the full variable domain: DTGVSQNPRHKITKRGQNVTFRCDPISEHNRLYWYRQTLGQGPEFLTYFQNEAQLEKSRLLSDRFSAERPKGSFSTLEIQRTEQGDSAMYLCASVGSADQPQHFGDGTRLSIL.

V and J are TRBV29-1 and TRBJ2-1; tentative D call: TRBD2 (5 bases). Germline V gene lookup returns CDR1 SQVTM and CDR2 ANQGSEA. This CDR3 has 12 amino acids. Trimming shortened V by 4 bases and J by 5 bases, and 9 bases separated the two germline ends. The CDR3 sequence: CSVVPGDNEQFF. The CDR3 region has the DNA TGCAGCGTTGTACCCGGGGACAATGAGCAGTTCTTC.

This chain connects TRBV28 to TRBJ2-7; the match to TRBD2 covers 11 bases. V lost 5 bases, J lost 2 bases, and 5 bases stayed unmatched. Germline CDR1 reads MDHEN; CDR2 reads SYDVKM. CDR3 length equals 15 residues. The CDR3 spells CASSPGTSGPYEQYF. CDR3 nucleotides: TGTGCCAGCAGTCCGGGGACTAGCGGACCCTACGAGCAGTACTTC.

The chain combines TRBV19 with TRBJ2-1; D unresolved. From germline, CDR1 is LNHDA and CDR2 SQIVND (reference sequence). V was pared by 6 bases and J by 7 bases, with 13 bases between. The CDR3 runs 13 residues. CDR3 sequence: CASSPGTINEQFF. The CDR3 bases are TGTGCCAGTAGCCCAGGAACAATTAATGAGCAGTTCTTC.

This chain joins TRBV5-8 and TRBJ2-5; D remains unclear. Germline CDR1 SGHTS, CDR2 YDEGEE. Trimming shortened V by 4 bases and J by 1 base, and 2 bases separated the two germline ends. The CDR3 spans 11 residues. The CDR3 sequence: CASSLQETQYF. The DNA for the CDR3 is TGTGCCAGCAGCCTCCAAGAGACCCAGTACTTC.